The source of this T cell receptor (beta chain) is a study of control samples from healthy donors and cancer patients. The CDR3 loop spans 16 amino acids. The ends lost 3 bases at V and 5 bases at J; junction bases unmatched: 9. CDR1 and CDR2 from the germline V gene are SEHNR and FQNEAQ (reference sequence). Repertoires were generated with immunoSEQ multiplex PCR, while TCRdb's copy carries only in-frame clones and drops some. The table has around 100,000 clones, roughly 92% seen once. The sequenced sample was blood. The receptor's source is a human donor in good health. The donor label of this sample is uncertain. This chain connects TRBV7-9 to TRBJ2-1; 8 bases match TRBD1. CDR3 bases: TGTGCCAGCAGCTTTTCGGACAGGGAGATGAACAATGAGCAGTTCTTC. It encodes CASSFSDREMNNEQFF.